Listed below are T cell receptor beta chains from one sample, sequenced in a study of cytomegalovirus exposure and HLA in healthy donors. This table comes from immunoSEQ multiplex PCR, and its TCRdb copy is limited to in-frame clones, with some not included. The sample yields almost 65,000 clones, around 77% seen once. The source material was PBMCs. The origin of the receptors is a male donor in good health and CMV-seropositive. CDR3s include the opening cysteine and the closing phenylalanine or tryptophan. D genes are given only for firm matches. Size is omitted from some rows. Given values are once, few, many or a class for expanded clones.

>TRBD2|TRBJ2-3|.|TRBV7-3
TGTGCCAGCAGCCCCGGACTAGCGATCAATCTTAAGCAGTATTTT
CASSPGLAINLKQYF
>.|TRBJ1-1|few|TRBV6-1
TGTGCCAGCACCGGGGTGAGCAGCAACACTGAAGCTTTCTTT
CASTGVSSNTEAFF
>.|TRBJ1-2|.|TRBV7-8
TGTGCCAGCAGCCCAGCGGACTCCAGATATGGCTACACCTTC
CASSPADSRYGYTF
>.|TRBJ2-7|.|TRBV13
TGTGCCAGCAGCTTAGACCCCTCGGGCTCCTACGAGCAGTACTTC
CASSLDPSGSYEQYF
>TRBD2|TRBJ2-5|.|TRBV27
TGTGCCAGCAGTCTAAATAGCGGGGGGCAGGAGACCCAGTACTTC
CASSLNSGGQETQYF
>TRBD1|TRBJ2-1|.|TRBV9
TGTGCCAGCAGCGCGACAACAAGACAGGGGTACAATGAGCAGTTCTTC
CASSATTRQGYNEQFF
>.|TRBJ2-7|.|TRBV28
TGTGCCAGCAGTCCCGCACACTCCTACGAGCAGTACTTC
CASSPAHSYEQYF
>.|TRBJ2-1|few|TRBV7-9
TGTGCCAGCAGCTTATATCCGACTTGGGACAATGAGCAGTTCTTC
CASSLYPTWDNEQFF
>.|TRBJ1-1|.|TRBV18
TGTGCCAGCTCCCGGAAGCGACAGCTGAACACTGAAGCTTTCTTT
CASSRKRQLNTEAFF
>TRBD2|TRBJ2-1|.|TRBV6-5
TGTGCCAGCCTTAGGGCGGGGGCCTACAATGAGCAGTTCTTC
CASLRAGAYNEQFF
>.|TRBJ2-7|.|TRBV9
TGTGCCAGCAGCCCAGAGGATACCATAACTACGATTGAGCAGTACTTC
CASSPEDTITTIEQYF
>.|TRBJ2-5|.|TRBV7-2
TGTGCCAGCAGCTTAGCTAGCTCCCAAGAGACCCAGTACTTC
CASSLASSQETQYF
>.|TRBJ1-4|.|TRBV10-3
TGTGCCATCAGTGACAGGGCAAAGGGTGAAAAACTGTTTTTT
CAISDRAKGEKLFF
>.|TRBJ1-4|.|TRBV15
TGTGCCACCAGCAGAGTACCAGGGGTTAATGAAAAACTGTTTTTT
CATSRVPGVNEKLFF
>TRBD1|TRBJ1-2|.|TRBV4-3
TGCGCCAGCAGCCAAGACGGGGACAGGGACTATGGCTACACCTTC
CASSQDGDRDYGYTF
>.|TRBJ1-2|once|TRBV28
TGTGCCAGCAGTCTACACCACAGGCATAACTATGGCTACACCTTC
CASSLHHRHNYGYTF
>.|TRBJ1-4|once|TRBV6-5
TGTGCCAGCAGTTACAGCGTGAATGAAAAACTGTTTTTT
CASSYSVNEKLFF
>TRBD1|TRBJ1-4|few|TRBV6-5
TGTGCCAGCAGTTACGGCGAGGGGGCTTGGGAAAAACTGTTTTTT
CASSYGEGAWEKLFF
>TRBD1|TRBJ1-2|.|TRBV6-4
TGTGCCAGCAGGGACTGGAACAGGGGGGCATATGGCTACACCTTC
CASRDWNRGAYGYTF
>.|TRBJ2-1|.|TRBV7-3
TGTGCCAGCAGCCCGGTAGCGAACAATGAGCAGTTCTTC
CASSPVANNEQFF
>TRBD1|TRBJ2-7|.|TRBV29-1
TGCAGCGTTGAAGACTTGAATCGGCAGGGGGCCCACGAGCAGTACTTC
CSVEDLNRQGAHEQYF
>TRBD1|TRBJ2-4|.|TRBV10-1
TGCCGACGTTGGGACAGGGGGCTTCCCAAAAACATTCAGTACTTC
CRRWDRGLPKNIQYF
>TRBD1|TRBJ2-7|.|TRBV15
TGTGCCACCAGCCCACTGGACAGGGAATCCTACGAGCAGTACTTC
CATSPLDRESYEQYF
>.|TRBJ2-3|.|TRBV1
TGCACCAGCAGCTGTGACGGCGGAAGCACAGATACGCAGTATTTT
CTSSCDGGSTDTQYF
>TRBD2|TRBJ2-1|.|TRBV2
TGTGCCAGCAGGCCCTTAGCGGGACTGAACAATGAGCAGTTCTTC
CASRPLAGLNNEQFF
>.|TRBJ1-1|.|TRBV6-5
TGTGCCAGCTCGGCCCTCGGGTCTGAAGCTTTCTTT
CASSALGSEAFF
>TRBD1|TRBJ2-1|.|TRBV19
TGTGCCAGTAGTCAAGCCGGGACAGGGGGTGAGCAGTTCTTC
CASSQAGTGGEQFF
>TRBD1|TRBJ2-5|.|TRBV5-6
TGTGCCAGCAGCACGGGACAGCGAGAGACCCAGTACTTC
CASSTGQRETQYF
>TRBD1|TRBJ2-7|few|TRBV6-1
TGTGCCAGCAGCTTTGGGGGCAGGGGGACCGACGAGCAGTACTTC
CASSFGGRGTDEQYF
>.|TRBJ1-1|few|TRBV4-3
TGCGCCAGCAGCCAAGAGCCCCTCTTCAGGGGAGCTGAAGCTTTCTTT
CASSQEPLFRGAEAFF
>.|TRBJ2-3|.|TRBV7-2
TGTGCCAGCAGCCCGAGTCCGGACAGATACACAGATACGCAGTATTTT
CASSPSPDRYTDTQYF
>.|TRBJ2-2|.|TRBV9
TGTGCCAGCAGACCGGGAAATACCAACACCGGGGAGCTGTTTTTT
CASRPGNTNTGELFF
>TRBD2|TRBJ2-1|.|TRBV6-1
TGTGCCAGCAGTGAACTAGCGGGCTCCTACAATGAGCAGTTCTTC
CASSELAGSYNEQFF
>TRBD1|TRBJ1-5|.|TRBV18
TGTGCCAGCTCAGGGCGGGTTTACAGGGGCAATTATAGCAATCAGCCCCAGCATTTT
CASSGRVYRGNYSNQPQHF
>.|TRBJ1-2|.|TRBV19
TGTGCCAGTAGTATAGACACGGTTAACTATGGCTACACCTTC
CASSIDTVNYGYTF
>TRBD1|TRBJ1-5|once|TRBV7-3
TGTGCCAGCAGCCCCGACAGGGATCAGCCCCAGCATTTT
CASSPDRDQPQHF
>TRBD1|TRBJ2-7|.|TRBV6-6
TGTGCCAGCAGAAAGGGACAGCAGAGCTACGAGCAGTACTTC
CASRKGQQSYEQYF
>.|TRBJ1-5|.|TRBV6-1
TGTGCCAGCAGTGAAACAGGTAGCAATCAGCCCCAGCATTTT
CASSETGSNQPQHF
>TRBD1|TRBJ2-5|.|TRBV9
TGTGCCAGCAGCGTAGACGACAGGGGGCAGGAGACCCAGTACTTC
CASSVDDRGQETQYF
>.|TRBJ1-6|.|TRBV5-1
TGCGCCAGCAGCCCGAGGGCAAGGCCCGGGGGATCACCCCTCCACTTT
CASSPRARPGGSPLHF
>.|TRBJ2-5|.|TRBV6-5
TGTGCCAGCAGTTACGGGGCCAGCCAAGAGACCCAGTACTTC
CASSYGASQETQYF
>TRBD2|TRBJ2-5|.|TRBV4-1
TGCGCCAGCAGCCAAGATTGGACTAGCGGGGTACCCCAAGAGACCCAGTACTTC
CASSQDWTSGVPQETQYF
>TRBD1|TRBJ1-2|few|TRBV14
TGTGCCAGCAGCCAAAGTCGGACAGGGTTTTCCGGCTACACCTTC
CASSQSRTGFSGYTF
>.|TRBJ1-5|.|TRBV7-3
TGTGCCAGCAGCCCACGCGATTCCAATCAGCCCCAGCATTTT
CASSPRDSNQPQHF
>.|TRBJ1-5|.|TRBV27
TGTGCCAGCAGTTTGATACAGGGCGGCAATCAGCCCCAGCATTTT
CASSLIQGGNQPQHF
>TRBD1|TRBJ2-6|.|TRBV12-5
TGTGCTAGTGGTTTGGGGACAGGGGCCCAGATCTCTGGGGCCAACGTCCTGACTTTC
CASGLGTGAQISGANVLTF
>TRBD1|TRBJ1-5|.|TRBV19
TGTGCCAGTAGTCCCCGAGACAGGGGGAAGAGCAATCAGCCCCAGCATTTT
CASSPRDRGKSNQPQHF
>.|TRBJ1-3|.|TRBV6-5
TGTGCCAGTGCACCGCAGGGTATTGGAAACACCATATATTTT
CASAPQGIGNTIYF
>.|TRBJ2-7|.|TRBV29-1
TGCAGCGCCGGGGAGCCCCAGGAAAACCGACCCTACGAGCAGTACTTC
CSAGEPQENRPYEQYF
>TRBD1|TRBJ2-1|.|TRBV27
TGTGCCAGCAGCAGCGGACAGGGGATATATGAGCAGTTCTTC
CASSSGQGIYEQFF
>.|TRBJ1-3|.|TRBV4-1
TGCGCCAGCAGCCAATTGGTGGGCTTGGGCTTAAACACCATATATTTT
CASSQLVGLGLNTIYF
>.|TRBJ1-2|.|TRBV14
TGTGCCAGCAGCCAAGTGAGAGGGAGCGGCTACACCTTC
CASSQVRGSGYTF
>.|TRBJ2-2|.|TRBV7-9
TGTGCCAGCAGCGTCGCAGGGAACACCGGGGAGCTGTTTTTT
CASSVAGNTGELFF
>.|TRBJ2-3|once|TRBV10-3
TGTGCCATCACTCGGACTAATGGGGAGCGGGGCACAGATACGCAGTATTTT
CAITRTNGERGTDTQYF
>.|TRBJ1-1|.|TRBV4-2
TGTGCCAGCAGCCAAGGGGACTCCCGGGCGACTTTCTTT
CASSQGDSRATFF
>.|TRBJ1-1|.|TRBV4-1
TGCGCCAGCAGCCAACCCGGAGTACTTATGAACACTGAAGCTTTCTTT
CASSQPGVLMNTEAFF
>TRBD2|TRBJ2-2|.|TRBV7-6
TGTGCCAGCAGCTTAAGGATCGGCGGGGGGAATGGCGCCGGGGAGCTGTTTTTT
CASSLRIGGGNGAGELFF
>.|TRBJ2-2|.|TRBV4-3
TGCGCCAGCAGCCAAGATTCTGCGGACCTACAGAGGGCCGGGGAGCTGTTTTTT
CASSQDSADLQRAGELFF
>.|TRBJ1-1|.|TRBV29-1
TGCAGCGTTGAAGGAGGAGGATCTGAAGCTTTCTTT
CSVEGGGSEAFF
>.|TRBJ1-2|.|TRBV4-2
TGTGCCAGCAGCCAAGCTTTCACGGAGACCTATGGCTACACCTTC
CASSQAFTETYGYTF